Listed below are T cell receptor beta chains from one sample, sequenced in a study of T cell changes during pregnancy in multiple sclerosis. Repertoires were generated with immunoSEQ multiplex PCR, while TCRdb's copy carries only in-frame clones and drops some. The sample yields 40,000 to 60,000 clones, approximately 89% seen once. Sequenced material: CD8+ T cells from peripheral blood mononuclear cells, taken in the second trimester of pregnancy. All receptors come from a female donor with multiple sclerosis, enrolled in a pregnancy study. CDR3s include the opening cysteine and the closing phenylalanine or tryptophan. A D gene is named only where the DNA matches it firmly. The listing skips clone size in some rows; elsewhere it reads once, few, many or a size class.

V: TRBV5-6
J: TRBJ2-7
size: -
D: -
CDR3: CASSWAGIYEQYF
DNA: TGTGCCAGCAGCTGGGCAGGGATCTACGAGCAGTACTTC

V: TRBV6-5
J: TRBJ2-7
size: -
D: TRBD1
CDR3: CASSATGPRDEQYF
DNA: TGTGCCAGCAGTGCGACAGGGCCCCGCGACGAGCAGTACTTC

V: TRBV7-6
J: TRBJ1-1
size: -
D: TRBD1
CDR3: CASSPLTGTGGMNTEAFF
DNA: TGTGCCAGCAGCCCCCTTACTGGGACAGGGGGCATGAACACTGAAGCTTTCTTT

V: TRBV13
J: TRBJ2-2
size: -
D: TRBD1
CDR3: CASSFPHGQGNTGELFF
DNA: TGTGCCAGCAGCTTCCCCCACGGACAGGGGAACACCGGGGAGCTGTTTTTT

V: TRBV19
J: TRBJ1-1
size: medium-sized
D: -
CDR3: CASSFGRYTEAFF
DNA: TGTGCCAGTAGTTTTGGGAGGTACACTGAAGCTTTCTTT

V: TRBV12-5
J: TRBJ1-1
size: -
D: -
CDR3: CASGLGGGGTEAFF
DNA: TGTGCTAGTGGTTTGGGGGGCGGGGGCACTGAAGCTTTCTTT

V: TRBV19
J: TRBJ1-6
size: -
D: -
CDR3: CASSHREYSPLHF
DNA: TGTGCCAGTAGTCACAGGGAATATTCACCCCTCCACTTT

V: TRBV9
J: TRBJ1-2
size: once
D: -
CDR3: CASSVGGGLGGYTF
DNA: TGTGCCAGCAGCGTAGGGGGAGGGCTAGGTGGCTACACCTTC

V: TRBV4-3
J: TRBJ2-1
size: -
D: TRBD2
CDR3: CASSPTITSGTNNEQFF
DNA: TGCGCCAGCAGCCCCACAATCACTAGCGGTACCAACAATGAGCAGTTCTTC

V: TRBV13
J: TRBJ2-1
size: -
D: TRBD2
CDR3: CASSSLLAGGLYEQFF
DNA: TGTGCCAGCAGCTCCCTCCTAGCGGGGGGGCTCTATGAGCAGTTCTTC

V: TRBV27
J: TRBJ2-5
size: -
D: -
CDR3: CASRDGGETQYF
DNA: TGTGCCAGCAGGGACGGAGGGGAGACCCAGTACTTC

V: TRBV4-3
J: TRBJ2-4
size: -
D: TRBD1
CDR3: CASSQTGGEASIQYF
DNA: TGCGCCAGCAGCCAAACAGGGGGCGAAGCATCCATTCAGTACTTC

V: TRBV19
J: TRBJ1-4
size: -
D: TRBD1
CDR3: CASSHGQGATNEKLFF
DNA: TGTGCCAGTAGTCACGGACAGGGGGCAACTAATGAAAAACTGTTTTTT

V: TRBV14
J: TRBJ2-1
size: -
D: -
CDR3: CASSFWQDEQFF
DNA: TGTGCCAGCTCCTTTTGGCAAGATGAGCAGTTCTTC

V: TRBV9
J: TRBJ1-2
size: -
D: -
CDR3: CASSVGLRGYGYTF
DNA: TGTGCCAGCAGCGTCGGTCTCAGGGGCTATGGCTACACCTTC

V: TRBV11-2
J: TRBJ2-1
size: -
D: -
CDR3: CASSLSSYNEQFF
DNA: TGTGCCAGCAGCTTGTCCAGCTACAATGAGCAGTTCTTC